Listed below are T cell receptor beta chains from one sample, sequenced in a study of post-analysis software for immune sequencing data. Via MiXCR, TCRdb re-called the PCR reads, giving one row per CDR3 protein. The sample consists of some 700,000 distinct CDR3 sequences, 55% to 70% of them appearing once. Input material: blood. All receptors derive from a girl aged 2 to 9 with multiple sclerosis. Each CDR3 is given with its conserved first and last residue. The D gene is left open where the match is weak. Clone sizes are given selectively: once, few, many, or a class where the clone is expanded.

v_call	j_call	d_call	clone_size	cdr3_aa	cdr3_nt
TRBV4-1	TRBJ1-2	NA	NA	CASSQDGTYGYTF	TGCGCCAGCAGCCAAGATGGTACCTATGGCTACACCTTC
TRBV5-1	TRBJ1-1	NA	NA	CASETRDSGDTEAFF	TGCGCCAGCGAAACCAGGGATTCGGGGGACACTGAAGCTTTCTTT
TRBV12-3/TRBV12-4	TRBJ1-1	TRBD1	NA	CASSYRQGMEAFF	TGTGCCAGCAGCTATAGACAGGGAATGGAAGCTTTCTTT
TRBV11-2	TRBJ2-5	TRBD1	NA	CASSEQGAVETQYF	TGTGCCAGCAGCGAACAGGGGGCGGTTGAGACCCAGTACTTC
TRBV12-3/TRBV12-4	TRBJ2-6	NA	few	CASSLGGPGANVLTF	TGTGCCAGCAGTTTAGGAGGGCCTGGGGCCAACGTCCTGACTTTC
TRBV10-3	TRBJ2-1	TRBD1	NA	CAIRGTGRNEQFF	TGTGCCATCAGGGGGACAGGGCGGAATGAGCAGTTCTTC
TRBV5-1	TRBJ2-7	NA	NA	CASSFVGKTPDEQYF	TGCGCCAGCAGCTTCGTGGGCAAGACACCCGACGAGCAGTACTTC
TRBV3-1	TRBJ2-5	NA	NA	CASSHRLSEETQYF	TGTGCCAGCAGCCACCGACTTAGCGAAGAGACCCAGTACTTC
TRBV7-6	TRBJ1-2	NA	NA	CASSLNSPGTINYGYTF	TGTGCCAGCAGCTTAAATTCTCCGGGAACGATTAACTATGGCTACACCTTC
TRBV27	TRBJ2-5	NA	NA	CASSPLTGGYQETQYF	TGTGCCAGCAGTCCCCTAACGGGGGGCTACCAAGAGACCCAGTACTTC
TRBV12-3/TRBV12-4	TRBJ2-4	TRBD1	NA	CASTRDRGNIRYF	TGTGCCAGCACCCGGGACAGAGGGAACATTCGGTACTTC
TRBV5-1	TRBJ1-1	NA	NA	CASSYEGGDGAFF	TGCGCCAGCAGCTATGAAGGGGGGGATGGGGCTTTCTTT
TRBV11-1	TRBJ1-2	TRBD1	NA	CASSFRLDRPRRQDHWWRFAGYTF	TGTGCCAGCAGCTTCCGTTTGGACAGGCCGCGGCGGCAAGACCATTGGTGGAGGTTTGCGGGCTACACCTTC
TRBV7-3	TRBJ2-7	TRBD2	NA	CASSFGTSGSKQYF	TGTGCCAGCAGCTTCGGGACTAGCGGGAGCAAGCAGTACTTC
TRBV5-5	TRBJ2-5	TRBD1	NA	CASSPNDRDETQYF	TGTGCCAGCAGCCCTAACGACAGGGACGAGACCCAGTACTTC
TRBV5-1	TRBJ2-5	TRBD1	NA	CASSLGMRQGLTQYF	TGTGCCAGCAGCTTAGGGATGCGACAGGGGTTGACCCAGTACTTC
TRBV20-1	TRBJ1-1	TRBD1	NA	CSARDHRGSSEAFF	TGCAGTGCTAGAGATCACAGGGGTTCGTCTGAAGCTTTCTTT
TRBV6-2/TRBV6-3	TRBJ2-7	TRBD1	NA	CASSRPRDRGLYEQYF	TGTGCCAGCAGTCGCCCCCGGGACAGGGGGCTCTACGAGCAGTACTTC
TRBV15	TRBJ2-5	TRBD2	NA	CATSREILTSNEQYF	TGTGCCACCAGCAGAGAAATTTTGACTAGCAATGAGCAGTACTTC
TRBV6-2/TRBV6-3	TRBJ2-7	NA	few	CASSYSLPSYEQYF	TGTGCCAGCAGTTACTCGCTCCCCTCCTACGAGCAGTACTTC
TRBV5-5	TRBJ1-5	TRBD1	NA	CASSSSGTGPYGNQPQHF	TGTGCCAGCAGCTCTTCCGGGACAGGGCCCTATGGCAATCAGCCCCAGCATTTT
TRBV2	TRBJ2-7	TRBD2	NA	CASTRMDSGIVPYEQYF	TGTGCCAGCACCCGAATGGATAGCGGGATCGTCCCCTACGAGCAGTACTTC
TRBV5-5	TRBJ1-1	NA	NA	CASSLEHSGAMNTEAFF	TGTGCCAGCAGCTTGGAACACTCCGGGGCTATGAACACTGAAGCTTTCTTT
TRBV7-9	TRBJ2-7	NA	NA	CASTSMDLIDEQYF	TGTGCCAGCACCTCCATGGACCTTATCGACGAGCAGTACTTC
TRBV7-9	TRBJ2-1	TRBD1	NA	CASSSGQVGDEQFF	TGTGCCAGCAGCTCGGGACAGGTGGGCGATGAGCAGTTCTTC
TRBV20-1	TRBJ1-2	NA	NA	CSARTVYGYTF	TGCAGTGCAAGGACAGTATATGGCTACACCTTC
TRBV10-2	TRBJ2-1	TRBD2	many	CATAIGLAGEHEQFF	TGCGCCACCGCTATAGGGCTAGCGGGAGAGCATGAGCAGTTCTTC
TRBV12-3/TRBV12-4	TRBJ2-3	NA	NA	CASSPTPGTPQADTQYF	TGTGCCAGCAGTCCGACCCCCGGGACTCCTCAGGCAGATACGCAGTATTTT
TRBV6-6	TRBJ1-2	TRBD1	many	CASSPDRSFLYGYTF	TGTGCCAGCAGCCCGGACAGGTCTTTTCTCTATGGCTACACCTTC
TRBV3-1	TRBJ2-4	NA	few	CASSQGKPRDIQYF	TGTGCCAGCAGCCAAGGAAAGCCTAGGGACATTCAGTACTTC
TRBV15	TRBJ2-1	NA	NA	CATSRDKTMGPLNEQFF	TGTGCCACCAGCAGAGATAAAACTATGGGACCGCTAAATGAGCAGTTCTTC
TRBV29-1	TRBJ2-3	TRBD1	NA	CSVDDRGSTDTQYF	TGCAGCGTCGACGACAGGGGCTCAACAGATACGCAGTATTTT
TRBV29-1	TRBJ2-4	NA	NA	CSVEGQAGAKNIQYF	TGCAGCGTTGAAGGACAGGCCGGAGCCAAAAACATTCAGTACTTC
TRBV5-1	TRBJ2-1	TRBD2	few	CASSLLAGGNEQFF	TGCGCCAGCAGCTTGCTAGCGGGGGGCAATGAGCAGTTCTTC
TRBV12-3/TRBV12-4	TRBJ2-4	TRBD1	NA	CASRKQGAKNIQYF	TGTGCCAGCAGAAAACAGGGGGCCAAAAACATTCAGTACTTC
TRBV4-3	TRBJ2-5	TRBD2	NA	CASSQGRGVFQETQYF	TGCGCCAGCAGCCAAGGGCGGGGGGTATTCCAAGAGACCCAGTACTTC
TRBV12-3/TRBV12-4	TRBJ1-2	NA	few	CASSLQGSNYGYTF	TGTGCCAGCAGTTTGCAGGGAAGTAACTATGGCTACACCTTC
TRBV7-9	TRBJ1-2	NA	NA	CASSFGHRELGYGYTF	TGTGCCAGCAGCTTCGGTCACAGGGAGTTGGGCTATGGCTACACCTTC
TRBV27	TRBJ2-1	NA	NA	CASSFALGPGPNEQFF	TGTGCCAGCAGTTTCGCCCTAGGCCCCGGGCCTAATGAGCAGTTCTTC
TRBV6-5	TRBJ2-1	TRBD1	few	CASSNPRDRGYNEQFF	TGTGCCAGCAGTAACCCCCGGGACAGGGGTTACAATGAGCAGTTCTTC